These T cell receptor beta chains were read from a single sample in a study of OX40 agonist ivuxolimab in advanced cancers. Profiling relied on immunoSEQ multiplex PCR, and the TCRdb table lists in-frame clones only, not all of them. The data contain roughly 56,000 clones, 84% of them seen just once; the ten biggest clones take up 4.6%. The material sequenced was CD4+ or CD8+ T cells sorted from blood, taken in a trial of the OX40 agonist ivuxolimab. These receptor sequences come from an adult with an advanced solid tumor such as melanoma, head and neck, liver or kidney cancer. The CDR3 runs from the conserved cysteine through the conserved F or W. The D gene is left open where the match is weak. Where a row states a size, it is once, few, many or the class of an expanded clone; other rows omit it.

TRBJ1-1 - TRBV29-1 13 - TGCAGCGGCAGGGGTGGAAGAGGCACTGAAGCTTTCTTT CSGRGGRGTEAFF
TRBJ1-2 - TRBV5-8 15 - TGTGCCAGCAGCCCCCTGAGGGGATATAACTATGGCTACACCTTC CASSPLRGYNYGYTF
TRBJ1-5 few TRBV15 16 - TGTGCCACCAGCAGCCGGGCACGGCTTAGCAATCAGCCCCAGCATTTT CATSSRARLSNQPQHF
TRBJ1-5 - TRBV11-2 15 - TGTGCCAGCAGCTTAGCAGGGGTTAGCAATCAGCCCCAGCATTTT CASSLAGVSNQPQHF
TRBJ2-7 - TRBV6-5 15 TRBD2 TGTGCCAGCCGGAAACTAGCGGTTAGCTCCTACGAGCAGTACTTC CASRKLAVSSYEQYF
TRBJ1-5 - TRBV6-6 13 - TGTGCCAGCAGTTCCGAGGTAAATCAGCCCCAGCATTTT CASSSEVNQPQHF
TRBJ1-6 - TRBV7-7 17 TRBD1 TGTGCTAGCAGCTTATTACCAAGAGGACAGGGGGCTTCACCCCTCCACTTT CASSLLPRGQGASPLHF
TRBJ2-2 - TRBV6-1 15 TRBD1 TGTGCCAGCAAGACCGGGACAGGGAACACCGGGGAGCTGTTTTTT CASKTGTGNTGELFF
TRBJ1-2 - TRBV7-8 13 - TGTGCCAGCAGCCCCCAGGGAAACTATGGCTACACCTTC CASSPQGNYGYTF
TRBJ1-4 - TRBV15 14 TRBD1 TGTGCCACCAGCAGAGAAGGGGGCCGGGAAAAACTGTTTTTT CATSREGGREKLFF
TRBJ2-2 - TRBV14 16 - TGTGCCAGCAGCCAAGCGTCGGGAGCGAACACCGGGGAGCTGTTTTTT CASSQASGANTGELFF
TRBJ2-3 - TRBV6-5 16 - TGTGCCAGCAGTTACTCGTCGAACCTTCGGGCAGATACGCAGTATTTT CASSYSSNLRADTQYF
TRBJ2-7 - TRBV6-1 15 TRBD1 TGTGCCAGCAGCCCCGTGGGCAGGGGGCCCTACGAGCAGTACTTC CASSPVGRGPYEQYF
TRBJ1-5 - TRBV6-4 17 TRBD1 TGTGCCAGCAGCGCAACAGGGGAGGGTTATCCTAATCAGCCCCAGCATTTT CASSATGEGYPNQPQHF
TRBJ2-6 - TRBV19 14 - TGTGCCAGTAGTATCAGGGTTGGGGCCAACGTCCTGACTTTC CASSIRVGANVLTF
TRBJ1-2 - TRBV28 13 - TGTGCCAGCAGTTCCGGGACGGAGGGGGGCTACACCTTC CASSSGTEGGYTF
TRBJ2-5 - TRBV6-5 13 - TGTGCCAGCAGTTCGGGACTTAGGGAGACCCAGTACTTC CASSSGLRETQYF
TRBJ2-2 - TRBV15 16 TRBD1 TGTGCCACCAGCAGAGCGGAGACAGGGGGCACCGGGGAGCTGTTTTTT CATSRAETGGTGELFF
TRBJ2-3 - TRBV19 14 - TGTGCCAGTAGTCCCCGTCGGGGTACAGATACGCAGTATTTT CASSPRRGTDTQYF
TRBJ2-2 - TRBV29-1 13 TRBD2 TGCAGCATTTCAGCGGGGGGGCCCGGGGAGCTGTTTTTT CSISAGGPGELFF
TRBJ2-3 - TRBV2 12 - TGTGCCAGCAGGACAGCGGGAGATACGCAGTATTTT CASRTAGDTQYF
TRBJ1-1 - TRBV6-6 16 - TGTGCCAGCAGTTCCGGAACAGGGTTCTTCGTCTCTGAAGCTTTCTTT CASSSGTGFFVSEAFF
TRBJ2-7 - TRBV28 15 TRBD1 TGTGCCAGCAGTCGAGGGGGACAGGCCACCTACGAGCAGTACTTC CASSRGGQATYEQYF
TRBJ2-5 - TRBV15 14 - TGTGCCACCAGCAGAGATATACAGCAAGAGACCCAGTACTTC CATSRDIQQETQYF
TRBJ1-6 once TRBV6-5 14 TRBD1 TGTGCCAGCAAGAGGGACAGGTGGAATTCACCCCTCCACTTT CASKRDRWNSPLHF
TRBJ1-5 few TRBV2 14 - TGTGCCAGCACCCTGGTGGGTGAGGTTCAGCCCCAGCATTTT CASTLVGEVQPQHF
TRBJ1-2 - TRBV2 12 - TGTGCCAGCAGTGAGACTCAGAGGGGCTACACCTTC CASSETQRGYTF
TRBJ2-4 - TRBV9 15 - TGTGCCAGCAGCCCTAGAGGGTCCGTCCAGGACATTCAGTACTTC CASSPRGSVQDIQYF
TRBJ2-3 - TRBV29-1 14 - TGCAGCGTTCGCTGGGCCCCTAGCACAGATACGCAGTATTTT CSVRWAPSTDTQYF